The 12 T cell receptor beta chains below were found in one sample sequenced in a study of HIV-infected children after antiretroviral therapy interruption. The treatment denotes: PENTA 11 planned treatment interruption arm or continuous ART arm. RNA-based 3' RACE libraries used unique molecular identifiers. TCRdb reanalysed the 3' RACE reads using MiXCR and keeps one entry per CDR3 protein. In the table there are over 15,000 distinct CDR3 sequences, less than 4% of which are singletons. The sequencing here drew on CD45RA+ CD4+ T cells from PBMCs, taken from a donor given antiretroviral therapy, either interrupted or continuous. Subset meaning: naive CD4+ CD45RA+ CD45RO- T cells. The receptor source for this set is a child between 2 and 17 years old with HIV.

This clonotype has ten or more counts. The rearrangement uses TRBV10-2 and TRBJ2-3; no reliable D call. The CDR3 has 15 amino acids. Trimming cost V 3 bases and J 0 bases, with 10 bases left between them. Germline CDR1 and CDR2: WSHSY and SAAADI. The CDR3 DNA reads as TGCGCCAGCAGTGATTTGGCTTCCAGCACAGATACGCAGTATTTT. Protein: CASSDLASSTDTQYF.

This clonotype was seen repeatedly, ten times or more. The chain links TRBV5-8 to TRBJ1-1; TRBD1 matches 7 bases. The germline CDR1 and CDR2 sequences are SGHTS and YDEGEE. The CDR3 is 15 amino acids. V dropped 0 bases and J dropped 4; count of bases not matched to a gene: 6. In DNA, the CDR3 is TGTGCCAGCAGCTTGGGGGTATCAGGGGGCACTGAAGCTTTCTTT. Encoded protein: CASSLGVSGGTEAFF.

This clonotype has ten or more counts. An end of the junction differs from the germline gene, which may be a read error. The rearrangement links TRBV12-3 or TRBV12-4 to TRBJ2-1; TRBD2 aligns across 9 bases. CDR3 length equals 16 residues. The CDR3 is CASSPLGAGGLNEQFF. DNA for the CDR3: TGTGCAAGCAGTCCTCTCGGCGCGGGGGGGCTCAATGAGCAGTTCTTC.

This clonotype appeared many times. V is TRBV20-1 and J is TRBJ1-5, with no clear D. CDR3 size: 15 residues. Trimming took 3 bases from V and 0 from J, leaving 12 bases between them. Germline lookup yields CDR1 DFQATT and CDR2 SNEGSKA (reference sequence). The DNA of the CDR3 is TGCAGTGCTAGGAAGCGAGCTTATAGCAATCAGCCCCAGCATTTT. Translating it yields CSARKRAYSNQPQHF.

This clonotype was recorded at least ten times. V usage is TRBV29-1 and J usage is TRBJ2-1; 7 bases agree with TRBD2. Germline CDR1 reads SQVTM; CDR2 reads ANQGSEA. V dropped 7 bases and J dropped 10; count of bases not matched to a gene: 7. The CDR3 length is 11 residues. The CDR3 here is CSGGTIYEQFF. CDR3 nucleotide sequence: TGCAGCGGGGGGACTATTTACGAGCAGTTCTTC.

This clonotype showed up many times. This chain joins TRBV12-3 or TRBV12-4 and TRBJ1-1; no firm D call. The ends were cut back, 1 base at V and 11 bases at J, with 8 bases in the middle. The CDR3 consists of 11 residues. The CDR3 sequence is CASSLGGSAFF. Written as DNA, the CDR3 is TGTGCCAGCAGTTTAGGAGGGTCGGCTTTCTTT.

This clonotype has at least ten counts. The chain combines TRBV5-1 with TRBJ1-1; D unresolved. In germline, CDR1 is SGHRS, CDR2 YFSETQ. The length of the CDR3 is 15 residues. Trimming took off 4 bases at V and 0 bases at J, with 13 bases between the two ends. The CDR3 nucleotides read TGCGCCAGCAGCCTGCAGATGGGAATGAACACTGAAGCTTTCTTT. It translates to CASSLQMGMNTEAFF.

Sample share makes this clonotype medium-sized. The genes are TRBV4-3 and TRBJ1-2; 7 nucleotides line up with TRBD1. This CDR3 has 16 residues. The V and J ends lost 0 bases and 0 bases, in that order; junction bases with no gene match: 4. CDR1 is LGHNA and CDR2 is YSLEER in the germline V gene. CDR3 nucleotide sequence: TGCGCCAGCAGCCAAGACCCGACAGGGACTAACTATGGCTACACCTTC. Its protein product is CASSQDPTGTNYGYTF.

In this sample, this clonotype turned up many times. The J gene is TRBJ2-7, the V gene TRBV5-1; 10 positions agree with TRBD1. V shed 4 bases, J shed 5 bases, and the junction held 15 bases outside the gene matches. The CDR3 sequence is 17 residues long. The germline V gene encodes CDR1 SGHRS and CDR2 YFSETQ. The CDR3 loop is CASSSGISGDRGHEQYF. CDR3 coding DNA: TGCGCCAGCAGCAGTGGTATTAGTGGGGACAGGGGCCACGAGCAGTACTTC.

Ten or more counts support this clonotype. The rearrangement uses TRBV25-1 and TRBJ1-3, with D uncertain. Trimming took off 6 bases at V and 3 bases at J, with 9 bases between the two ends. The CDR3 length is 13 residues. Germline loops: CDR1 MGHDK, CDR2 SYGVNS. The CDR3 loop reads CASSRGGGNTIYF. CDR3 DNA: TGTGCCAGCAGCCGGGGAGGTGGAAACACCATATATTTT.

The chain recombines TRBV5-2 with TRBJ2-7; no DNA check was done on the table's D call, TRBD1. TRBV5-2 counts as a pseudogene. The CDR3 has 13 residues. The CDR3: CASNLNRGEAQYF. The CDR3 bases are TGTGCCAGCAACTTGAATAGGGGCGAAGCGCAGTACTTC.

This clonotype occurred many times. This chain connects TRBV7-9 to TRBJ2-1; the match to TRBD2 covers 8 bases. This CDR3 comprises 17 residues. With 5 bases clipped from V and 11 bases from J, the junction kept 20 bases outside the gene matches. Germline values: CDR1 SEHNR, CDR2 FQNEAQ (reference sequence). In nucleotides, the CDR3 is TGTGCCAGCAGCCTGGGGATAGGGCAACTAGCGGAGAGGAAGCAGTTCTTC. As protein: CASSLGIGQLAERKQFF.